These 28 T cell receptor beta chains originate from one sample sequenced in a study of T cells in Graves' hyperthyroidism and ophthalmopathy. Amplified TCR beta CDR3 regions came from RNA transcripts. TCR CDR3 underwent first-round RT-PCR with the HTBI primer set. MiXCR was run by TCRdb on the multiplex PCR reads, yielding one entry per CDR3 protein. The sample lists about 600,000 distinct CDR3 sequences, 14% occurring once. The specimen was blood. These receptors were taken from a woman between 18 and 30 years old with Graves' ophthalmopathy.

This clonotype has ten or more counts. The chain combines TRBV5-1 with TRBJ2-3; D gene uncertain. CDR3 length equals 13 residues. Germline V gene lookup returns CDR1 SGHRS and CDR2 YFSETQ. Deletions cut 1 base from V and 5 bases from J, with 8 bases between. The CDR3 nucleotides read TGCGCCAGCAGCTTGATGCTGGGAGATACGCAGTATTTT. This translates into CASSLMLGDTQYF.

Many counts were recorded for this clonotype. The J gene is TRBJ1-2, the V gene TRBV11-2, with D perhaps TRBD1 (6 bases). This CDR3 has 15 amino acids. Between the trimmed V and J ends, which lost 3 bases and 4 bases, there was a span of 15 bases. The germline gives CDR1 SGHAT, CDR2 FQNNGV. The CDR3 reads CASSFGPDRSYGYTF. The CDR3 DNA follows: TGTGCCAGCAGCTTTGGGCCGGACAGATCCTATGGCTACACCTTC.

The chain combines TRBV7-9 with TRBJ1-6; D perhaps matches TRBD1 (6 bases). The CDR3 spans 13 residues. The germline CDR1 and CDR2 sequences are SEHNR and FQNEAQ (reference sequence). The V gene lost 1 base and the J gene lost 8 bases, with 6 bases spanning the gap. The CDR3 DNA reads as TGTGCCAGCAGCTTAGAGGGGGATTCACCCCTCCACTTT. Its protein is CASSLEGDSPLHF. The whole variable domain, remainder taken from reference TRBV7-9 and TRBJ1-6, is DTGVSQNPRHKITKRGQNVTFRCDPISEHNRLYWYRQTLGQGPEFLTYFQNEAQLEKSRLLSDRFSAERPKGSFSTLEIQRTEQGDSAMYLCASSLEGDSPLHFGNGTRLTVT.

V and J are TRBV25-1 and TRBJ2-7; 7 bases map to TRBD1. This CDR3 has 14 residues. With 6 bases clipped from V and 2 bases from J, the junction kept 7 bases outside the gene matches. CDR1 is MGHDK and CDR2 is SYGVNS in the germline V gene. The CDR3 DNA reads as TGTGCCAGCAGGCCGAGACAGGGAACCTACGAGCAGTACTTC. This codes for CASRPRQGTYEQYF.

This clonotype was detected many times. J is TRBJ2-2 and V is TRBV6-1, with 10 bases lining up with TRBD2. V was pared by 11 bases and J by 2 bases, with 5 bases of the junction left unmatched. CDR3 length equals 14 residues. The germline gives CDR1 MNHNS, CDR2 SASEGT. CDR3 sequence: CAGRTSGNTGELFF. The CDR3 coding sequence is TGTGCCGGACGGACTAGCGGCAACACCGGGGAGCTGTTTTTT.

This chain's CDR3 is CASSYSGTSGRLGSYEQYF. The CDR3 bases are TGTGCCAGCAGTTACTCCGGGACTAGCGGGAGGCTCGGCTCCTACGAGCAGTACTTC. The chain couples TRBV6-5 to TRBJ2-7; the match to TRBD2 covers 15 bases. CDR1 MNHEY and CDR2 SVGAGI come from the germline V gene. V dropped 0 bases and J dropped 0; count of bases not matched to a gene: 6. The CDR3 is 19 residues long.

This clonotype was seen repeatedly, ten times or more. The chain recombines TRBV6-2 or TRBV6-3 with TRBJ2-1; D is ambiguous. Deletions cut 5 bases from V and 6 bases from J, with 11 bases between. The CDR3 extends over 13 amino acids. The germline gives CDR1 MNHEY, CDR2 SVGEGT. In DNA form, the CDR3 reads TGTGCCAGCAGTCTGTGGTGGGGCAATGAGCAGTTCTTC. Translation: CASSLWWGNEQFF.

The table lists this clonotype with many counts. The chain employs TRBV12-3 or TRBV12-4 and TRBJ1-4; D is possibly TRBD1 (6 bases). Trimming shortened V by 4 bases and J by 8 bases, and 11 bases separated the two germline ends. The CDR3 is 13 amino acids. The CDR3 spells CASSSRGGEKLFF. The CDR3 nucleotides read TGTGCCAGCAGTTCCAGGGGAGGGGAAAAACTGTTTTTT.

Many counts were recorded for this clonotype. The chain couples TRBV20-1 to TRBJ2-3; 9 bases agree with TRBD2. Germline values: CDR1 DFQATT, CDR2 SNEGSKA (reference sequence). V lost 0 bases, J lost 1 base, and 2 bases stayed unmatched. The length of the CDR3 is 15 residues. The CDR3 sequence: CSAREVAGGTDTQYF. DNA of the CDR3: TGCAGTGCTAGAGAAGTAGCGGGAGGCACAGATACGCAGTATTTT.

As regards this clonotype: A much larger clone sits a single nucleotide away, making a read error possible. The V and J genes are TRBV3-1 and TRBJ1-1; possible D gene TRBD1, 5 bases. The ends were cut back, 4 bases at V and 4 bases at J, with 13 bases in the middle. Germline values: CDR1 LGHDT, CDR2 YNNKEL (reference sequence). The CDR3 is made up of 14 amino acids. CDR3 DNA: TGTGCCAGCAGCCCCGAGGGGTCCGGCACTGAAGCTTTCTTT. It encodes CASSPEGSGTEAFF. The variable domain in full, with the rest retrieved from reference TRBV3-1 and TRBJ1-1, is DTAVSQTPKYLVTQMGNDKSIKCEQNLGHDTMYWYKQDSKKFLKIMFSYNNKELIINETVPNRFSPKSPDKAHLNLHINSLELGDSAVYFCASSPEGSGTEAFFGQGTRLTVV.

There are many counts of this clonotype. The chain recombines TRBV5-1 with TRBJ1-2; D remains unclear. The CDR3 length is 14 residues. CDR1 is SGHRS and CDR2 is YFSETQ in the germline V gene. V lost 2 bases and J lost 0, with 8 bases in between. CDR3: CASSLPATNYGYTF. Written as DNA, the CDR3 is TGCGCCAGCAGCTTACCAGCCACTAACTATGGCTACACCTTC.

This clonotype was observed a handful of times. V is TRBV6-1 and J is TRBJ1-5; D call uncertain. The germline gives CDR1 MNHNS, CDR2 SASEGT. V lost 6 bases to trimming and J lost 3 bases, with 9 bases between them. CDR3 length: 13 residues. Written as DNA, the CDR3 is TGTGCCAGCAGCTTCGACATCAATCAGCCCCAGCATTTT. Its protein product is CASSFDINQPQHF.

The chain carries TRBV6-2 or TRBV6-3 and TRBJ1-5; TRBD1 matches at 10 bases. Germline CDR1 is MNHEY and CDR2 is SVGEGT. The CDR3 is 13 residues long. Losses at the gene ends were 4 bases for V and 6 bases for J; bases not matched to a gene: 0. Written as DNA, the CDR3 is TGTGCCAGCAGTTGGACAGGGGGTCAGCCCCAGCATTTT. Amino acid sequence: CASSWTGGQPQHF.

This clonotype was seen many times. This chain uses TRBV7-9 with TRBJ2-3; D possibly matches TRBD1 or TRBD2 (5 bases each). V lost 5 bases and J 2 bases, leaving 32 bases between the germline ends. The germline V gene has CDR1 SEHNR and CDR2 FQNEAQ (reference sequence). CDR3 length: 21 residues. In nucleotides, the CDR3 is TGTGCCAGCAGCCCCCGACCCGGGGCTTCAGTAAAGAGAGGCGACACAGATACGCAGTATTTT. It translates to CASSPRPGASVKRGDTDTQYF.

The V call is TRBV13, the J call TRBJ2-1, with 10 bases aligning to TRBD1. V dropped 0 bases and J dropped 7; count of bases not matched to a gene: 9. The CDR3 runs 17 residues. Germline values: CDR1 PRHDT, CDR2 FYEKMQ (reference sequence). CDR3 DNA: TGTGCCAGCAGCTTAGGTCCACCGACAGGGGGCCGAAATGAGCAGTTCTTC. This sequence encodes CASSLGPPTGGRNEQFF.

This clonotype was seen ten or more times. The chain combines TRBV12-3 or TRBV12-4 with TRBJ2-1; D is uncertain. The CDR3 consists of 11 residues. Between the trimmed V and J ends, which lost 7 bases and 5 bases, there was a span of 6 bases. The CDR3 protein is CASIHHNEQFF. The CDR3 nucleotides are TGTGCCAGCATCCATCACAATGAGCAGTTCTTC.

CDR3 loop: CASSSGQVRTEAFF. The CDR3 DNA is TGTGCCAGCAGCTCGGGACAGGTGAGGACTGAAGCTTTCTTT. The V gene is TRBV7-6, the J gene TRBJ1-1, with TRBD1 matching 8 bases. The trim removed 4 bases at V and 5 bases at J, leaving 6 bases unmatched. Germline-derived CDR1 and CDR2 are SGHVS and FNYEAQ. There are 14 residues in the CDR3.

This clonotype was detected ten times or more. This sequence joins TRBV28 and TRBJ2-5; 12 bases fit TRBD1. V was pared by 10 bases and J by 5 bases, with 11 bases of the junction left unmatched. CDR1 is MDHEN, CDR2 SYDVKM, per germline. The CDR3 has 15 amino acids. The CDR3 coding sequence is TGTGCCATCACAGACCGGGACAGGGGGCTTGAGACCCAGTACTTC. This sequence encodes CAITDRDRGLETQYF.

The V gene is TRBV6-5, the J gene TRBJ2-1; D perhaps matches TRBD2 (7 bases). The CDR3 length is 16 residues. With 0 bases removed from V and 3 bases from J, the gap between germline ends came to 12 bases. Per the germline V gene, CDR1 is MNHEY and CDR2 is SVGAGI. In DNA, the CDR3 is TGTGCCAGCAGTTACTCGCCAGGGGAGGGCTACAATGAGCAGTTCTTC. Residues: CASSYSPGEGYNEQFF.

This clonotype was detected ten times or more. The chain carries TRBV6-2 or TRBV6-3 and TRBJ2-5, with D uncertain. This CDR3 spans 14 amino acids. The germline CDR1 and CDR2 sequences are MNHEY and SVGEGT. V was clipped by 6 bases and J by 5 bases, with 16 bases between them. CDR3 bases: TGTGCCAGCAGCCAAACGAGGTGGCGGGAGACCCAGTACTTC. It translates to CASSQTRWRETQYF.

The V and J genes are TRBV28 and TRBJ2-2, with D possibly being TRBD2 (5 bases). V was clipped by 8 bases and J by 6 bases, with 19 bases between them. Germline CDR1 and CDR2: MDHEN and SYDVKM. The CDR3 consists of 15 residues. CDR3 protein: CASYYRRKEAGELFF. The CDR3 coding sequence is TGTGCCAGCTATTATCGCCGGAAGGAGGCCGGGGAGCTGTTTTTT.

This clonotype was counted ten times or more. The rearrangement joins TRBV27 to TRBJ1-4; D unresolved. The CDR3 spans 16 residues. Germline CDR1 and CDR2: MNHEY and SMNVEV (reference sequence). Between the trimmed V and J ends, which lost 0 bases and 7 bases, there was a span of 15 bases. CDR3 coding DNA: TGTGCCAGCAGTTTATCGGGCGCGATCTTTGGTGAAAAACTGTTTTTT. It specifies CASSLSGAIFGEKLFF.

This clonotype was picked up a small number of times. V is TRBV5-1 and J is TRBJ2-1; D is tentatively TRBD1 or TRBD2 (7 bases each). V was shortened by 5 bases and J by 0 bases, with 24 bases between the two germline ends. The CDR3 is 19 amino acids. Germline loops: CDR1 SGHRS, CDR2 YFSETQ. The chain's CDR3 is CASRTIGGGGGGSYNEQFF. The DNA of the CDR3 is TGCGCCAGCAGGACTATAGGGGGCGGGGGCGGAGGCTCCTACAATGAGCAGTTCTTC. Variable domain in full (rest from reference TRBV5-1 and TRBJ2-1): KAGVTQTPRYLIKTRGQQVTLSCSPISGHRSVSWYQQTPGQGLQFLFEYFSETQRNKGNFPGRFSGRQFSNSRSEMNVSTLELGDSALYLCASRTIGGGGGGSYNEQFFGPGTRLTVL.

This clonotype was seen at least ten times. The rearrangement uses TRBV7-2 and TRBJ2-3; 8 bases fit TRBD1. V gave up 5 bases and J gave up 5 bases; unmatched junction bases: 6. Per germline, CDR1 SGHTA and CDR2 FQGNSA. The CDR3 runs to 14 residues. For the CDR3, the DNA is TGTGCCAGCAGCCCGGACAGGGTAGGAGATACGCAGTATTTT. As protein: CASSPDRVGDTQYF.

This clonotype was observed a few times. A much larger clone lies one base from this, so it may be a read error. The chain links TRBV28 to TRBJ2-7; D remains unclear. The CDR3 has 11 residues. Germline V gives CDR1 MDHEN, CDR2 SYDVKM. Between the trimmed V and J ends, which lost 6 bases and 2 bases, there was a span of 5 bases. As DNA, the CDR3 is TGTGCCAGCAGGGGAACCTACGAGCAGTACTTC. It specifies CASRGTYEQYF.

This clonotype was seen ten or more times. Here the CDR3 reads CASSVSGRTQETQYF. CDR3 in DNA: TGTGCCAGCAGCGTTAGCGGGAGGACCCAAGAGACCCAGTACTTC. The V call is TRBV11-3, the J call TRBJ2-5; 10 bases are a match to TRBD2. Germline assignment: CDR1 SGHNT and CDR2 YENEEA. The trim removed 5 bases at V and 1 base at J, leaving 4 bases unmatched. The CDR3 contains 15 residues. Filled out from reference TRBV11-3 and TRBJ2-5, the complete variable domain reads EAGVVQSPRYKIIEKKQPVAFWCNPISGHNTLYWYLQNLGQGPELLIRYENEEAVDDSQLPKDRFSAERLKGVDSTLKIQPAELGDSAVYLCASSVSGRTQETQYFGPGTRLLVL.

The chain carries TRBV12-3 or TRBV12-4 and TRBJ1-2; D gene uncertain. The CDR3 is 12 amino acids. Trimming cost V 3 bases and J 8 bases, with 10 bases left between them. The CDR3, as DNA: TGTGCCAGCAGTTTTTTGAATCGAGGCTACACCTTC. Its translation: CASSFLNRGYTF.

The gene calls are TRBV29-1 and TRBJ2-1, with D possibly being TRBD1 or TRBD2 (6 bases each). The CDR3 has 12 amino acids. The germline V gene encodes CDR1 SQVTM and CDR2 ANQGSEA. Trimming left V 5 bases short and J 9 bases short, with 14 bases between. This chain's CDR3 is CSVLRGGSEQFF. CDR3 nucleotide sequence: TGCAGCGTTTTGAGAGGGGGGAGTGAGCAGTTCTTC.